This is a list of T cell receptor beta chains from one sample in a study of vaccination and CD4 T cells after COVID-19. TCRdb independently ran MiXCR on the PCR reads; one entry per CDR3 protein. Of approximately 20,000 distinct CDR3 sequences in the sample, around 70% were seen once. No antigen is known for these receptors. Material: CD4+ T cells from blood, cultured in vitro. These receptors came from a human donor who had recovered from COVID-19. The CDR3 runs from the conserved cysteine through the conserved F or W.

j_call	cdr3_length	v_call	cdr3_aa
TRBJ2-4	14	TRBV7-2	CASSLDRAKNIQYF
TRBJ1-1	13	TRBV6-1	CASSVGGFTEAFF
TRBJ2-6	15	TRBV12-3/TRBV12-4	CASSPDRAGANVLTF
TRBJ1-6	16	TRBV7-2	CASSLNRGVTNSPLHF
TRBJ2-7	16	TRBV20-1	CSARDLGRTLPYEQYF
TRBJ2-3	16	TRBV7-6	CASSLRLAGISDTQYF
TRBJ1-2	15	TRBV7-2	CASSPHGGRSYGYTF
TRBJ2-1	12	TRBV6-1	CALAGGHNEQFF
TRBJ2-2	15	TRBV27	CASSAQTGGLGELFF
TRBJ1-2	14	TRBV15	CATSRVIETYGYTF
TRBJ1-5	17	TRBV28	CASINQGGGASYQPQHF
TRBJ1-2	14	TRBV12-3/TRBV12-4	CASSFGAGRGGYTF
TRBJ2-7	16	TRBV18	CASSLLGTLISYEQYF
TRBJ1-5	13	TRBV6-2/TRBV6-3	CASSYRPNQPQHF
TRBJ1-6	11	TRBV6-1	CASKGDSPLHF